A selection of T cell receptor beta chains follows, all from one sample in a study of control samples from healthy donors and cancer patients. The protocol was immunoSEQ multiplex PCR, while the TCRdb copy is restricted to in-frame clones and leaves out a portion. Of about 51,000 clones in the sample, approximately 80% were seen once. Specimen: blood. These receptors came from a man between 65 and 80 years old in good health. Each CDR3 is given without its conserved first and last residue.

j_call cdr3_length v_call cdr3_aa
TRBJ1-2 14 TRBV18 ASSPLGPGANYGYT
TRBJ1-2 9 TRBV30 ACPLMGGYT
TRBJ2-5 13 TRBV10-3 AISRTGTAQETQY
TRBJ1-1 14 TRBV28 ASSSRPRLMNTEAF
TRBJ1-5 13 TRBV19 ASSRPGAGNQPQH
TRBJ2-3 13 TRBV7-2 ASSLTAGFGDTQY
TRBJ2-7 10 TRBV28 ASSPRLAGDF
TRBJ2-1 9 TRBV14 ASSENLGQF
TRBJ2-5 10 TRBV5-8 ASSLSGETQY
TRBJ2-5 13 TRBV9 ASSSGDRQRETQY
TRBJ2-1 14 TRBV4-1 ASSQPGGGGYNEQF
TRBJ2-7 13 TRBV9 ASSVGGDLTYEQY
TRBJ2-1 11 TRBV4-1 ASSQLLYNEQF
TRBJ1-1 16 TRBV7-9 ASSPGQGALVSKTEAF
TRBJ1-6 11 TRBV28 AIPGGEHSPLH
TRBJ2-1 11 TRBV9 ASSVAGSNEQF
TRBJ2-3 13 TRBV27 ASRDRIRPIDTQY
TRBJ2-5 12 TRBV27 ASSSRGYQETQY
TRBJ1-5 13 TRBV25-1 ASSEFGDTIQTQH
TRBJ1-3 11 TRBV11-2 ASSLFSGNTIY
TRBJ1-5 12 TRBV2 ASSLGQGGQPQH
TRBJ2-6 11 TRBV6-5 ASAGPGANVLT